The sequence of this T cell receptor beta chain was determined in a study of CD8+CD57+ T cells in acquired aplastic anemia. Researchers used genomic DNA as the template to profile TCR beta VDJ and CDR3. TCRdb reanalysed the reads using MiXCR and keeps one entry per CDR3 protein. The sample lists 350,000 to 450,000 distinct CDR3 sequences, 60% to 80% occurring once. CDR1 is SGDLS, CDR2 YYNGEE, per germline. The CDR3 is 16 residues long. Unmatched junction bases numbered 2, after V lost 0 bases and J lost 7 bases. Sequenced material: sorted CD4+, CD8+, or CD8+CD57+ T cells (not recorded which) from PBMCs. The chain joins TRBV9 to TRBJ1-6, with 12 nucleotides matching TRBD1. This sequence originates from a human donor in good health, serving as a control. CDR3 amino acids: CASSVAGQGANSPLHF. The CDR3 DNA follows: TGTGCCAGCAGCGTAGCGGGACAGGGGGCGAATTCACCCCTCCACTTT.